A single sample is the source of the 24 T cell receptor beta chains below, sequenced in a study of Graves' ophthalmopathy and Graves' hyperthyroidism. The TCR beta CDR3 regions underwent amplification from RNA transcripts. Second-round multiplex PCR followed a first-round RT-PCR using HTBI primers. TCRdb redid the calling of the multiplex PCR reads with MiXCR, one entry per CDR3 protein. The sample has a few hundred thousand distinct CDR3 sequences, roughly 40% seen once. The sequenced sample consisted of peripheral blood or thyroid tissue (not recorded which). These receptors were obtained from an adult man with Graves' hyperthyroidism.

In DNA form, the CDR3 reads TGCAGCAGAACAGTGAACACTGAAGCTTTCTTT. It encodes CSRTVNTEAFF. The chain joins TRBV29-1 to TRBJ1-1; D gene unclear. The CDR3 is made up of 11 amino acids. Germline V lookup: CDR1 SQVTM, CDR2 ANQGSEA. Trimming took 8 bases from V and 0 from J, leaving 7 bases between them.

This clonotype has more than one count but fewer than ten. This rearrangement joins TRBV2 to TRBJ1-5, with 11 nucleotides matching TRBD1. Germline V gene sequence: CDR1 SNHLY, CDR2 FYNNEI. This CDR3 spans 15 amino acids. The trim removed 6 bases at V and 0 bases at J, leaving 1 base unmatched. CDR3 in amino acids: CASRGTGGSNQPQHF. Written as DNA, the CDR3 is TGTGCCAGCAGGGGGACAGGGGGTAGCAATCAGCCCCAGCATTTT.

This clonotype was counted many times. The chain is built from TRBV7-8 and TRBJ2-7; the D call may be TRBD1 or TRBD2 (5 bases each). The V end was cut by 0 bases, the J end by 2 bases, with 11 bases between. There are 15 residues in the CDR3. Germline values: CDR1 SGHVS, CDR2 FQNEAQ. The CDR3 DNA reads as TGTGCCAGCAGCTTAGCGCCCGGGACCACCTACGAGCAGTACTTC. Translation gives CASSLAPGTTYEQYF.

Ten or more counts support this clonotype. V gene TRBV20-1 combines with J gene TRBJ1-6, with D possibly matching TRBD1 (5 bases). This CDR3 spans 12 amino acids. Trimming shortened V by 3 bases and J by 8 bases, and 8 bases separated the two germline ends. Germline values: CDR1 DFQATT, CDR2 SNEGSKA (reference sequence). Here the CDR3 DNA reads TGCAGTGCTAGCCGGGACTATTCACCCCTCCACTTT. Protein sequence: CSASRDYSPLHF.

This clonotype was found many times. This sequence joins TRBV5-1 and TRBJ1-1; D may be TRBD1 (5 bases). The V end was cut by 1 base, the J end by 0 bases, with 10 bases between. This CDR3 spans 15 amino acids. Germline V lookup: CDR1 SGHRS, CDR2 YFSETQ. DNA for the CDR3: TGCGCCAGCAGCTTGAGAGGGGAGGTGAACACTGAAGCTTTCTTT. Translated, it gives CASSLRGEVNTEAFF. Supplemented by reference TRBV5-1 and TRBJ1-1, the full variable domain reads KAGVTQTPRYLIKTRGQQVTLSCSPISGHRSVSWYQQTPGQGLQFLFEYFSETQRNKGNFPGRFSGRQFSNSRSEMNVSTLELGDSALYLCASSLRGEVNTEAFFGQGTRLTVV.

This clonotype came up a few times. The CDR3 region has the DNA TGTGCCAGCAGTAGACCGGGCCAAGACGAGCAGTACTTC. Amino acid sequence: CASSRPGQDEQYF. This chain connects TRBV6-2 or TRBV6-3 to TRBJ2-7; D not resolved. This CDR3 has 13 amino acids. From germline, CDR1 is MNHEY and CDR2 SVGEGT. Trimming pared 5 bases from V and 5 bases from J, leaving 13 bases between.

In this sample, this clonotype turned up many times. This chain uses TRBV6-1 with TRBJ1-2; D remains ambiguous. The CDR3 consists of 13 residues. V lost 3 bases and J lost 4, with 9 bases in between. Germline values: CDR1 MNHNS, CDR2 SASEGT. The CDR3 DNA reads as TGTGCCAGCAGTGACAGGCTTACCTATGGCTACACCTTC. As protein: CASSDRLTYGYTF.

The chain uses TRBV7-9 and TRBJ2-7; 7 positions agree with TRBD1. Unmatched junction bases numbered 14, after V lost 6 bases and J lost 6 bases. The CDR3 extends over 15 amino acids. Per the germline V gene, CDR1 is SEHNR and CDR2 is FQNEAQ (reference sequence). CDR3 in DNA: TGTGCCAGCAGTGAAGCAAGACAGGGAGCTCGCGAGCAGTACTTC. Amino acids: CASSEARQGAREQYF.

This clonotype showed up many times. The CDR3 DNA is TGTGCCAGTAATCGGGGGATCTATGGCTACACCTTC. Residues: CASNRGIYGYTF. V gene TRBV19 combines with J gene TRBJ1-2, with D perhaps TRBD1 (5 bases). Trimming removed 7 bases from V and 4 bases from J, with 10 bases in between. CDR1 is LNHDA and CDR2 is SQIVND in the germline V gene (reference sequence). The CDR3 covers 12 residues. The whole variable domain, remainder taken from reference TRBV19 and TRBJ1-2, is DGGITQSPKYLFRKEGQNVTLSCEQNLNHDAMYWYRQDPGQGLRLIYYSQIVNDFQKGDIAEGYSVSREKKESFPLTVTSAQKNPTAFYLCASNRGIYGYTFGSGTRLTVV.

This clonotype was seen ten or more times. CDR3 in DNA: TGTGCCAGCAGCTCACAGGGTTACTACGAGCAGTACTTC. Protein sequence: CASSSQGYYEQYF. The gene calls are TRBV11-2 and TRBJ2-7, with D perhaps TRBD1 (6 bases). CDR3 length equals 13 residues. Trimming removed 4 bases at V and 3 bases at J, with 10 bases between. Germline V gene lookup returns CDR1 SGHAT and CDR2 FQNNGV.

The table lists this clonotype with many counts. The chain is built from TRBV7-9 and TRBJ1-1; D call uncertain. Trimming took 5 bases from V and 0 from J, leaving 7 bases between them. The V gene's germline CDR1 is SEHNR and CDR2 FQNEAQ (reference sequence). The CDR3 covers 13 residues. CDR3 coding DNA: TGTGCCAGCAGCGTTCAGCTGAACACTGAAGCTTTCTTT. This codes for CASSVQLNTEAFF.

The chain uses TRBV5-4 and TRBJ1-4; possibly TRBD1 for D (5 bases). The CDR3 spans 15 residues. Trimming pared 4 bases from V and 8 bases from J, leaving 18 bases between. Per the germline V gene, CDR1 is SGHNT and CDR2 is YYREEE (reference sequence). Here the CDR3 reads CASSGRRGLREKLFF. The CDR3 DNA sequence: TGTGCCAGCAGCGGCCGGAGGGGCCTCAGGGAAAAACTGTTTTTT.

The V call is TRBV6-5, the J call TRBJ2-7, with D possibly matching TRBD1 (6 bases). The J call could be wrong; TRBJ2-1 is a better fit for the DNA end. Germline CDR1 reads MNHEY; CDR2 reads SVGAGI. The CDR3 covers 13 residues. CDR3 bases: TGTGCCAGCAGTTACGGCAGGGGCTATGAGCAGTTCTTC. Its protein product is CASSYGRGYEQFF.

This clonotype was detected many times. This sequence joins TRBV14 and TRBJ2-7; TRBD1 agrees at 8 bases. This CDR3 is 16 amino acids long. The J segment lost 3 bases and the V segment lost 1 base, leaving 8 bases of the junction unmatched. Germline assignment: CDR1 SGHDN and CDR2 FVKESK. The CDR3 region has the DNA TGTGCCAGCAGCCAAGGAGGGACAGGCCGACTCTACGAGCAGTACTTC. This encodes CASSQGGTGRLYEQYF.

This chain uses TRBV12-3 or TRBV12-4 with TRBJ1-1; D is possibly TRBD1 (5 bases). This CDR3 is 14 amino acids long. V was cut by 6 bases and J by 0 bases, with 11 bases left in between. The CDR3 region has the DNA TGTGCCAGCAGGTCCGGGACGTTGAACACTGAAGCTTTCTTT. Translation gives CASRSGTLNTEAFF.

This clonotype came up many times. DNA of the CDR3: TGCAGCATTAGGGACATCCCCTACGAGCAGTACTTC. Its protein is CSIRDIPYEQYF. The rearrangement uses TRBV29-1 and TRBJ2-7; TRBD1 might be the D (6 bases). The CDR3 sequence is 12 residues long. The V gene's germline CDR1 is SQVTM and CDR2 ANQGSEA. Trimming left V 8 bases short and J 2 bases short, with 13 bases between.

Only a few counts were recorded for this clonotype. The V gene is TRBV15, the J gene TRBJ1-5, with 7 bases matching TRBD1. Germline CDR1 is LNHNV and CDR2 is YYDKDF (reference sequence). The V and J ends lost 1 base and 7 bases, in that order; junction bases with no gene match: 10. The CDR3 is made up of 16 amino acids. In DNA form, the CDR3 reads TGTGCCACCAGCAGAGGGGCAGGGGGAGATACGCAGCCCCAGCATTTT. This codes for CATSRGAGGDTQPQHF.

Regarding this clonotype: A read error is possible here, since a much larger clone lies one base away. This rearrangement joins TRBV29-1 to TRBJ1-3, with a weak D call TRBD1 (6 bases). Germline values: CDR1 SQVTM, CDR2 ANQGSEA. V lost 2 bases, J lost 0 bases, and 11 bases lay in between. CDR3 length: 15 amino acids. CDR3 sequence reads: CSVEMPGASGNTIYF. The CDR3 bases are TGCAGCGTTGAAATGCCGGGGGCCTCTGGAAACACCATATATTTT.

This chain joins TRBV30 and TRBJ1-1, with unresolved D. The germline V gene encodes CDR1 GTSNPN and CDR2 SVGIG (reference sequence). The V end was cut by 2 bases, the J end by 0 bases, with 7 bases between. The CDR3 extends over 13 amino acids. CDR3 loop: CAWSLWVNTEAFF. The CDR3 nucleotides read TGTGCCTGGAGTCTCTGGGTGAACACTGAAGCTTTCTTT. The entire variable domain, with the rest obtained from reference TRBV30 and TRBJ1-1, is as follows: SQTIHQWPATLVQPVGSPLSLECTVEGTSNPNLYWYRQAAGRGLQLLFYSVGIGQISSEVPQNLSASRPQDRQFILSSKKLLLSDSGFYLCAWSLWVNTEAFFGQGTRLTVV.

This clonotype was seen at least ten times. The rearrangement joins TRBV6-5 to TRBJ1-5; TRBD1 is a possible D gene (6 bases). Per germline, CDR1 MNHEY and CDR2 SVGAGI. Trimming took 6 bases from V and 6 from J, leaving 15 bases between them. The CDR3 spans 14 residues. The CDR3: CASSQGDTGQPQHF. The CDR3 coding sequence is TGTGCCAGCAGCCAAGGGGACACGGGTCAGCCCCAGCATTTT.

Only a few counts were recorded for this clonotype. V gene TRBV24-1 combines with J gene TRBJ2-5; TRBD2 aligns across 10 bases. Per germline, CDR1 KGHDR and CDR2 SFDVKD. CDR3 length: 17 residues. V trimming: 5 bases; J trimming: 1 base; junction bases outside the gene matches: 9. CDR3 amino acids: CATSAGLAGVGQETQYF. In nucleotides, the CDR3 is TGTGCCACCAGTGCGGGGCTAGCGGGAGTTGGCCAAGAGACCCAGTACTTC.

The rearrangement links TRBV2 to TRBJ2-7; TRBD1 matches 7 bases. The V gene's germline CDR1 is SNHLY and CDR2 FYNNEI. This CDR3 spans 14 amino acids. V shed 7 bases and J 4 bases; nucleotides not matched to a gene: 10. Here the CDR3 reads CASNRGQIFYEQYF. The CDR3 DNA follows: TGTGCCAGCAATCGGGGACAGATTTTTTACGAGCAGTACTTC. Full variable domain (outside the CDR3, taken from reference TRBV2 and TRBJ2-7): EPEVTQTPSHQVTQMGQEVILRCVPISNHLYFYWYRQILGQKVEFLVSFYNNEISEKSEIFDDQFSVERPDGSNFTLKIRSTKLEDSAMYFCASNRGQIFYEQYFGPGTRLTVT.

The chain links TRBV7-9 to TRBJ2-5; tentatively, D is TRBD1 (8 bases). The CDR3 contains 15 residues. Germline lookup yields CDR1 SEHNR and CDR2 FQNEAQ (reference sequence). Trimming removed 5 bases from V and 5 bases from J, with 18 bases in between. The DNA of the CDR3 is TGTGCCAGCAGCCGGACAGGGAGGGCCTTGGAGACCCAGTACTTC. This codes for CASSRTGRALETQYF.

This clonotype was seen a handful of times. This chain links TRBV9 with TRBJ2-7; the D gene is possibly TRBD1 (5 bases). Trimming shortened V by 1 base and J by 2 bases, and 13 bases separated the two germline ends. CDR1 is SGDLS and CDR2 is YYNGEE in the germline V gene. The CDR3 loop spans 15 amino acids. CDR3 in amino acids: CASSVNVDRPYEQYF. CDR3 nucleotides: TGTGCCAGCAGCGTAAATGTAGACAGACCCTACGAGCAGTACTTC. Based on the CDR3 plus reference TRBV9 and TRBJ2-7, the full variable domain is DSGVTQTPKHLITATGQRVTLRCSPRSGDLSVYWYQQSLDQGLQFLIQYYNGEERAKGNILERFSAQQFPDLHSELNLSSLELGDSALYFCASSVNVDRPYEQYFGPGTRLTVT.